A selection of T cell receptor beta chains follows, all from one sample in a study of post-analysis software for immune sequencing data. TCRdb ran MiXCR on the PCR reads and lists one entry per CDR3 protein. In the table there are about 380,000 distinct CDR3 sequences, around 37% of which are singletons. Sequenced material: blood. The receptors here all came from a girl aged 5-17 years with multiple sclerosis. Both conserved end residues are part of each CDR3. A D gene is named only where the DNA matches it firmly. The size field is filled for only some rows; it gives once, few, many or a size class.

j_gene: TRBJ1-2; v_gene: TRBV12-3/TRBV12-4; abundance: -; d_gene: -; CDR3nt: TGTGCCAGCAGCCACGGGGGAGTTAAATCCTATGGCTACACCTTC; CDR3aa: CASSHGGVKSYGYTF
j_gene: TRBJ1-4; v_gene: TRBV6-2/TRBV6-3; abundance: -; d_gene: -; CDR3nt: TGTGCCAGCAGTTACCCGCACGGACAGCTTAATGAAAAACTGTTTTTT; CDR3aa: CASSYPHGQLNEKLFF
j_gene: TRBJ1-6; v_gene: TRBV12-3/TRBV12-4; abundance: few; d_gene: -; CDR3nt: TGTGCCAGCAGTTTAGAGGGGAGTTCACCCCTCCACTTT; CDR3aa: CASSLEGSSPLHF
j_gene: TRBJ1-2; v_gene: TRBV20-1; abundance: -; d_gene: -; CDR3nt: TGCAGTGCTAGCCCTTTGGTGGAGTATGGCTACACCTTC; CDR3aa: CSASPLVEYGYTF
j_gene: TRBJ1-2; v_gene: TRBV12-3/TRBV12-4; abundance: many; d_gene: -; CDR3nt: TGTGCCAGCAGTTTAACAGGGAACTATGGCTACACCTTC; CDR3aa: CASSLTGNYGYTF
j_gene: TRBJ2-1; v_gene: TRBV29-1; abundance: many; d_gene: TRBD1; CDR3nt: TGCAGCGTTGAGCCCGGGACAGGGTATGCCAATGAGCAGTTCTTC; CDR3aa: CSVEPGTGYANEQFF
j_gene: TRBJ1-1; v_gene: TRBV3-1; abundance: -; d_gene: TRBD1; CDR3nt: TGTGCCAGCAGCCATCGGGGCCGGGGAGGGGGCCTTAACACTGAAGCTTTCTTT; CDR3aa: CASSHRGRGGGLNTEAFF
j_gene: TRBJ2-7; v_gene: TRBV6-6; abundance: -; d_gene: TRBD1; CDR3nt: TGTGCCAGCAACTCCGGACAGGGGTACTACGAGCAGTACTTC; CDR3aa: CASNSGQGYYEQYF
j_gene: TRBJ1-6; v_gene: TRBV11-2; abundance: once; d_gene: TRBD1; CDR3nt: TGTGCCAGCAGCTTAGGTGTGACAGGGGGCGGCAGTCATTCACCCCACCACTTT; CDR3aa: CASSLGVTGGGSHSPHHF
j_gene: TRBJ2-3; v_gene: TRBV7-9; abundance: -; d_gene: TRBD2; CDR3nt: TGTGCCAGCAGCCCCGCCGTCGCGGGGGGCGGAGGTACGCAGTATTTT; CDR3aa: CASSPAVAGGGGTQYF
j_gene: TRBJ1-1; v_gene: TRBV28; abundance: -; d_gene: -; CDR3nt: TGTGCCAGCAGTTTAAATACAGGGCAAGCTTTCTTT; CDR3aa: CASSLNTGQAFF
j_gene: TRBJ2-7; v_gene: TRBV3-1; abundance: -; d_gene: TRBD1; CDR3nt: TGTGCCAGCGGACAGGGGGCGGGCTCCTACGAGCAGTACTTC; CDR3aa: CASGQGAGSYEQYF
j_gene: TRBJ2-5; v_gene: TRBV12-3/TRBV12-4; abundance: few; d_gene: TRBD1; CDR3nt: TGCGCCAGCAGCTTTGGACAGGGGGGGGAGACCCAGTACTTC; CDR3aa: CASSFGQGGETQYF
j_gene: TRBJ2-5; v_gene: TRBV7-8; abundance: -; d_gene: -; CDR3nt: TGTGCCAGCATCATTGGGGAGACCCAGTACTTC; CDR3aa: CASIIGETQYF
j_gene: TRBJ2-2; v_gene: TRBV3-1; abundance: few; d_gene: -; CDR3nt: TGTGCCAGCAGCCAAGACCAGAATACCGGGGAGCTGTTTTTT; CDR3aa: CASSQDQNTGELFF
j_gene: TRBJ2-5; v_gene: TRBV9; abundance: -; d_gene: TRBD1; CDR3nt: TGTGCCAGCAGCGTATCCCAGGGGGCGGCCCAGTACTTC; CDR3aa: CASSVSQGAAQYF
j_gene: TRBJ2-1; v_gene: TRBV10-3; abundance: -; d_gene: -; CDR3nt: TGTGCCATCAGTGAGTCCGCCAGGGGAAGCAATGAGCAGTTCTTC; CDR3aa: CAISESARGSNEQFF
j_gene: TRBJ2-7; v_gene: TRBV11-2; abundance: -; d_gene: TRBD2; CDR3nt: TGTGCCAGCAGCTCATCGGGGTCTAGCGGGGGCAACTCCTACGAGCAGTACTTC; CDR3aa: CASSSSGSSGGNSYEQYF
j_gene: TRBJ2-5; v_gene: TRBV6-1; abundance: -; d_gene: TRBD1; CDR3nt: TGTGCCAGCAGTAGACAGGGTCCCTCGTTTAGAGAGACCCAGTACTTC; CDR3aa: CASSRQGPSFRETQYF
j_gene: TRBJ2-7; v_gene: TRBV4-1; abundance: few; d_gene: -; CDR3nt: TGCGCCAGCGGGGTAGACGGTACGACCTACGAGCAGTACTTC; CDR3aa: CASGVDGTTYEQYF
j_gene: TRBJ1-2; v_gene: TRBV3-1; abundance: few; d_gene: TRBD1; CDR3nt: TGTGCCAGCAGCCAAGGGGACAGGTACGACTATGGCTACACCTTC; CDR3aa: CASSQGDRYDYGYTF
j_gene: TRBJ1-5; v_gene: TRBV5-1; abundance: -; d_gene: -; CDR3nt: TGCGCCAGCAAGCAGGGAGAGGATCAGCCCCAGCATTTT; CDR3aa: CASKQGEDQPQHF
j_gene: TRBJ1-5; v_gene: TRBV12-3/TRBV12-4; abundance: -; d_gene: TRBD1; CDR3nt: TGTGCCAGCAGCCGGGGACAGGGAGGGCATTTT; CDR3aa: CASSRGQGGHF
j_gene: TRBJ1-2; v_gene: TRBV7-2; abundance: few; d_gene: TRBD1; CDR3nt: TGTGCCAGCAGCCTAGGGCCGCTGGGACAGGGTGATGGCTACACCTTC; CDR3aa: CASSLGPLGQGDGYTF
j_gene: TRBJ2-1; v_gene: TRBV28; abundance: -; d_gene: TRBD2; CDR3nt: TGTGCCAGCAGTTCCCTAGCGGAGGCCTACAATGAGCAGTTCTTC; CDR3aa: CASSSLAEAYNEQFF
j_gene: TRBJ2-3; v_gene: TRBV7-2; abundance: -; d_gene: TRBD2; CDR3nt: TGTGCCAGCAGCCCCCAGGCTAGCGGGGGGACAGATACGCAGTATTTT; CDR3aa: CASSPQASGGTDTQYF
j_gene: TRBJ2-3; v_gene: TRBV3-1; abundance: many; d_gene: -; CDR3nt: TGTGCCAGCAGCCCAGTCAGCGGGGATACGCAGTATTTT; CDR3aa: CASSPVSGDTQYF
j_gene: TRBJ1-2; v_gene: TRBV29-1; abundance: few; d_gene: -; CDR3nt: TGCAGCGTTGGGACAGCGGATCCAAACTATGGCTACACCTTC; CDR3aa: CSVGTADPNYGYTF
j_gene: TRBJ1-2; v_gene: TRBV20-1; abundance: -; d_gene: -; CDR3nt: TGCAGTGCCGGGCTGGGCAGCAACTATGGCTACACCTTC; CDR3aa: CSAGLGSNYGYTF
j_gene: TRBJ1-2; v_gene: TRBV13; abundance: -; d_gene: TRBD1; CDR3nt: TGTGCCAGCAGCTTAGGTGGGACAGGAGCTAACTATGGCTACACCTTC; CDR3aa: CASSLGGTGANYGYTF
j_gene: TRBJ2-5; v_gene: TRBV9; abundance: few; d_gene: -; CDR3nt: TGTGCCAGCAGCGTAACCCCCGGCTCGGGCCAAGAGACCCAGTACTTC; CDR3aa: CASSVTPGSGQETQYF
j_gene: TRBJ2-3; v_gene: TRBV12-3/TRBV12-4; abundance: few; d_gene: -; CDR3nt: TGTGCCAGCAGTTTAGATTGGGGCTTGGAGACAGATACGCAGTATTTT; CDR3aa: CASSLDWGLETDTQYF
j_gene: TRBJ2-3; v_gene: TRBV27; abundance: few; d_gene: TRBD2; CDR3nt: TGTGCCAGCAGTTTAAAGGCGGGGGGGTTCACAGATACGCAGTATTTT; CDR3aa: CASSLKAGGFTDTQYF
j_gene: TRBJ2-3; v_gene: TRBV7-9; abundance: -; d_gene: -; CDR3nt: TGTGCCGGAGGGGCGGAGTACACAGATACGCAGTATTTT; CDR3aa: CAGGAEYTDTQYF
j_gene: TRBJ2-1; v_gene: TRBV2; abundance: -; d_gene: TRBD1; CDR3nt: TGTGCCAGCAGTGTAGGGACAGGGGTCGGTGAGCAGTTCTTC; CDR3aa: CASSVGTGVGEQFF
j_gene: TRBJ2-7; v_gene: TRBV7-2; abundance: -; d_gene: TRBD1; CDR3nt: TGTGCCAGCAGCGGCGGGACAGGGCTTTACGAGCAGTACTTC; CDR3aa: CASSGGTGLYEQYF
j_gene: TRBJ1-2; v_gene: TRBV20-1; abundance: -; d_gene: TRBD1; CDR3nt: TGCAGTGCTTTAGGACAGGGGGCTGGTGGCTACACCTTC; CDR3aa: CSALGQGAGGYTF
j_gene: TRBJ2-1; v_gene: TRBV7-2; abundance: few; d_gene: TRBD2; CDR3nt: TGTGCCAGCAGCCCCCGGGGGGTCTCCTACAATGAGCAGTTCTTC; CDR3aa: CASSPRGVSYNEQFF
j_gene: TRBJ2-7; v_gene: TRBV20-1; abundance: few; d_gene: TRBD1; CDR3nt: TGCAGTGCCCCGACAGGGGAAAGCTACGAGCAGTACTTC; CDR3aa: CSAPTGESYEQYF
j_gene: TRBJ2-1; v_gene: TRBV29-1; abundance: -; d_gene: -; CDR3nt: TGCAGCGTTGAACACCGGGTCTGGGACCACGAGCAGTTCTTC; CDR3aa: CSVEHRVWDHEQFF